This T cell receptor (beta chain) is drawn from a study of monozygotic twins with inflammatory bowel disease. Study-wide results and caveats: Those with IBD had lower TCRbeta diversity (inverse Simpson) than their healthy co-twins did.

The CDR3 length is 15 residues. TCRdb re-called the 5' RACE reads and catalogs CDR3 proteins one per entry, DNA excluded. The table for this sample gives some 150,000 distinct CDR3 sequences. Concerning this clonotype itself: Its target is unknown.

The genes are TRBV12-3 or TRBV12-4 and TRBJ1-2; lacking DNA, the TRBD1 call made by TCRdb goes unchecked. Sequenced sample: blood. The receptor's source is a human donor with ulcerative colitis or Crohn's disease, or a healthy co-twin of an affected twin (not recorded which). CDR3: CASSRPGPGSRGYTF.